One and the same sample provided the 2 T cell receptor beta chains below, sequenced in a study of blood T cell repertoires in COVID-19. Clones were read by immunoSEQ multiplex PCR, and TCRdb kept only the in-frame ones, dropping some. The table lists approximately 260,000 clones, approximately 86% of them singletons. Sequencing was carried out using PBMCs or T cells enriched from blood (not recorded which). These TCRs come from a woman aged 25 to 39 with acute COVID-19.

J is TRBJ2-7 and V is TRBV7-2; tentatively, D is TRBD2 (6 bases). Trimming removed 1 base from V and 3 bases from J, with 13 bases in between. CDR3 length: 15 amino acids. Germline V gene lookup returns CDR1 SGHTA and CDR2 FQGNSA. The CDR3 protein is CASSLGFLANYEQYF. The DNA for the CDR3 is TGTGCCAGCAGCTTAGGTTTCCTAGCGAACTACGAGCAGTACTTC.

This clone occurred a few times. This sequence joins TRBV2 and TRBJ1-6; TRBD1 agrees at 10 bases. CDR3 length: 13 amino acids. The germline gives CDR1 SNHLY, CDR2 FYNNEI. The V gene end was trimmed by 8 bases and the J gene end by 9 bases; junction bases not matched to a gene: 4. In DNA, the CDR3 is TGTGCCAGCGTTGGACAGGGGGTTTCACCCCTCCACTTT. It translates to CASVGQGVSPLHF.